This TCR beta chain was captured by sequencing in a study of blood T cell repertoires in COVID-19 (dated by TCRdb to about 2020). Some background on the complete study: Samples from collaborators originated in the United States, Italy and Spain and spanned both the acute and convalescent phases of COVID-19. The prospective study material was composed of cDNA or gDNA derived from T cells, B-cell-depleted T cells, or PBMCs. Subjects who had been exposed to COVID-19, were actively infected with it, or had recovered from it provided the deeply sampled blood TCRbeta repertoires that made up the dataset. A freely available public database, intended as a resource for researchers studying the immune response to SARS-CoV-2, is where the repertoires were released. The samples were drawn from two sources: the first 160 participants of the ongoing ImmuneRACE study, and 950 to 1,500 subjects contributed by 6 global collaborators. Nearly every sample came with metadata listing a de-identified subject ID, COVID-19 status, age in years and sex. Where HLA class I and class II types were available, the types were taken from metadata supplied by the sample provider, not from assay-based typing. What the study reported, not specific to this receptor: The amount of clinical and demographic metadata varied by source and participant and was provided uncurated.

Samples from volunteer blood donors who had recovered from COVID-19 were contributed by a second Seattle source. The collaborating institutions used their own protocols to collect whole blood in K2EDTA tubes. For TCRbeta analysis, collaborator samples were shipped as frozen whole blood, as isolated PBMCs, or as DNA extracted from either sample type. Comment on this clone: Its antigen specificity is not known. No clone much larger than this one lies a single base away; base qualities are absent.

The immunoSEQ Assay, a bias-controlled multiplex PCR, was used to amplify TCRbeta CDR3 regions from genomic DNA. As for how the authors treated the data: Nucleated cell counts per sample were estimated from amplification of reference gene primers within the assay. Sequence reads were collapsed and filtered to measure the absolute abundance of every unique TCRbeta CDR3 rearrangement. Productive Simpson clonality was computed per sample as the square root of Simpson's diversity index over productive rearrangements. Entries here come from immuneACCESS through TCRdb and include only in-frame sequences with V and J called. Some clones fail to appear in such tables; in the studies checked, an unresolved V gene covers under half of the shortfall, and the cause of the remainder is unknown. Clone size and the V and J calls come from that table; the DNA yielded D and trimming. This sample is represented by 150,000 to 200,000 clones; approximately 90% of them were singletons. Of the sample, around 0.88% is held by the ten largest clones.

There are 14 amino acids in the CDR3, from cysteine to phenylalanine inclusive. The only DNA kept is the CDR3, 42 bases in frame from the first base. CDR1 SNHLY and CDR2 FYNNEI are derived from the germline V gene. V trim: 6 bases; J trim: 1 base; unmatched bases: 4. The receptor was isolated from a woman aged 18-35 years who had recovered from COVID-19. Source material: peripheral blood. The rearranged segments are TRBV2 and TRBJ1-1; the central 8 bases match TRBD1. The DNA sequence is TGTGCCAGCAGAATCGACAGGGGGAACACTGAAGCTTTCTTT. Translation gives CASRIDRGNTEAFF.